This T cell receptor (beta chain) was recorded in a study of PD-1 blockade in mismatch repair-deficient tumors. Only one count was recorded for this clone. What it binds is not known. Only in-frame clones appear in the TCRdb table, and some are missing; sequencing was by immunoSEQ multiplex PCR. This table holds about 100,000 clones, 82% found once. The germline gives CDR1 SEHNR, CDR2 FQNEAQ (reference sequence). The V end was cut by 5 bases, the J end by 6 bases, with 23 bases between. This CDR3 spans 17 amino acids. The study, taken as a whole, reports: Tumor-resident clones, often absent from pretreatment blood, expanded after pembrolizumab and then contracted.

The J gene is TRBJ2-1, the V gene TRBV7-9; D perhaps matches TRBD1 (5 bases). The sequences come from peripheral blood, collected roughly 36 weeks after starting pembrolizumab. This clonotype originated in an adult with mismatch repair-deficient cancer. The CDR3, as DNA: TGTGCCAGCAGCCTAGGGGCCTTGCCTCGACGGCCCAATGAGCAGTTCTTC. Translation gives CASSLGALPRRPNEQFF. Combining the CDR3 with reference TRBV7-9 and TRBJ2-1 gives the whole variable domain DTGVSQNPRHKITKRGQNVTFRCDPISEHNRLYWYRQTLGQGPEFLTYFQNEAQLEKSRLLSDRFSAERPKGSFSTLEIQRTEQGDSAMYLCASSLGALPRRPNEQFFGPGTRLTVL.